This entry lists 16 T cell receptor beta chains sequenced from one sample in a study of blood T cell repertoires in COVID-19. Assay used: immunoSEQ multiplex PCR; TCRdb lists only in-frame clones, some missing. The sample records around 250,000 clones, just under 90% being singletons. The source material was PBMCs or T cells enriched from blood (not recorded which). These receptors were obtained from a woman in her 30s with acute COVID-19.

Worth noting for this clone: This CDR3 is also generated by other DNA sequences in the sample. V is TRBV18 and J is TRBJ1-5; D perhaps matches TRBD1 (5 bases). This CDR3 region has 15 residues. The ends were cut back, 3 bases at V and 1 base at J, with 10 bases in the middle. Germline values: CDR1 KGHSH, CDR2 LQKENI. In nucleotides, the CDR3 is TGTGCCAGCTCACCGTCCCAGGGAAGCAATCAGCCCCAGCATTTT. It is translated as CASSPSQGSNQPQHF.

The table lists this clone with a few counts. This chain connects TRBV27 to TRBJ2-7, with 10 bases matching TRBD1. The length of the CDR3 is 15 residues. After removal of 0 bases from V and 4 bases from J, the junction contained 3 bases not matched to a gene. CDR1 and CDR2 (germline): MNHEY, SMNVEV (reference sequence). CDR3 region: CASSLSRDRGYEQYF. The CDR3 bases are TGTGCCAGCAGTTTATCCCGGGACAGGGGATACGAGCAGTACTTC.

The chain joins TRBV7-9 to TRBJ2-1; possible D gene TRBD2, 5 bases. The germline V gene has CDR1 SEHNR and CDR2 FQNEAQ (reference sequence). The CDR3 contains 13 residues. The V end lost 1 base, the J end lost 7 bases, and 8 bases lay between the germline ends. The CDR3: CASSLVERNEQFF. The CDR3 coding sequence is TGTGCCAGCAGCTTAGTAGAGCGGAATGAGCAGTTCTTC.

The rearrangement links TRBV7-3 to TRBJ2-1; no firm D call. This CDR3 spans 13 amino acids. Looked up from germline, CDR1 is SGHTA and CDR2 is FQGTGA. With 4 bases removed from V and 8 bases from J, the gap between germline ends came to 12 bases. The CDR3 protein is CASSWQAGHEQFF. CDR3 coding DNA: TGTGCCAGCAGCTGGCAAGCAGGCCATGAGCAGTTCTTC.

The DNA of the CDR3 is TGTGCCAGCAGCCTAGCGGGGGCCTACGAGCAGTACTTC. Amino acid sequence: CASSLAGAYEQYF. The chain recombines TRBV11-2 with TRBJ2-7, with 10 bases identical to TRBD2. The J segment lost 2 bases and the V segment lost 5 bases, leaving 0 bases of the junction unmatched. Germline CDR1 is SGHAT and CDR2 is FQNNGV. This CDR3 comprises 13 residues.

This sequence joins TRBV7-3 and TRBJ1-4; D is unresolved. CDR1 SGHTA and CDR2 FQGTGA come from the germline V gene. V dropped 3 bases and J dropped 0 bases, with 17 bases sitting between them. The CDR3 has 18 amino acids. CDR3 protein: CASSLFPPKAATNEKLFF. CDR3 sequence (DNA): TGTGCCAGCAGCTTGTTCCCTCCCAAAGCTGCAACTAATGAAAAACTGTTTTTT.

The chain uses TRBV7-2 and TRBJ1-4; D unresolved. The V and J ends lost 2 bases and 0 bases respectively, with 7 bases between them. Germline V CDR1 and CDR2: SGHTA, FQGNSA. The CDR3 totals 15 residues. The CDR3 DNA is TGTGCCAGCAGCTTAACCGGAGCAACTAATGAAAAACTGTTTTTT. It is translated as CASSLTGATNEKLFF.

The V gene is TRBV7-8, the J gene TRBJ2-2; maybe TRBD1 (6 bases). V gave up 5 bases and J gave up 4 bases, with 17 bases separating them. The V gene's germline CDR1 is SGHVS and CDR2 FQNEAQ. The CDR3 contains 16 residues. The CDR3 protein is CASSLRGGYGTGELFF. The CDR3 DNA is TGTGCCAGCAGCCTCAGGGGCGGGTACGGCACCGGGGAGCTGTTTTTT. Based on the CDR3 plus reference TRBV7-8 and TRBJ2-2, the full variable domain is GAGVSQSPRYKVAKRGQDVALRCDPISGHVSLFWYQQALGQGPEFLTYFQNEAQLDKSGLPSDRFFAERPEGSVSTLKIQRTQQEDSAVYLCASSLRGGYGTGELFFGEGSRLTVL.

The chain links TRBV5-1 to TRBJ2-7, with 8 bases that match TRBD1. V shed 4 bases, J shed 0 bases, and the junction held 3 bases outside the gene matches. The germline V gene encodes CDR1 SGHRS and CDR2 YFSETQ. The CDR3 runs to 14 residues. CDR3 loop: CASSIDRGSYEQYF. CDR3 bases: TGCGCCAGCAGCATTGACAGGGGCTCCTACGAGCAGTACTTC.

The rearrangement links TRBV10-1 to TRBJ1-1, with unresolved D. Trimming cost V 9 bases and J 4 bases, with 6 bases left between them. Germline lookup yields CDR1 WNHNN and CDR2 SYGVQD (reference sequence). This CDR3 is built from 10 residues. The CDR3 is CAREGTEAFF. The CDR3 bases are TGCGCCAGGGAGGGCACTGAAGCTTTCTTT.

The V gene is TRBV3-1 (or the pseudogene TRBV3-2), the J gene TRBJ1-4, with TRBD1 identical over 9 bases. The germline V gene encodes CDR1 LGHDT and CDR2 YNNKEL (reference sequence). The length of the CDR3 is 19 residues. Unmatched junction bases numbered 11, after V lost 3 bases and J lost 0 bases. The CDR3, as DNA: TGTGCCAGCAGCCAGTCACCGGGACAGGGACGGACAACTAATGAAAAACTGTTTTTT. It codes for CASSQSPGQGRTTNEKLFF.

V gene TRBV5-4 combines with J gene TRBJ2-7, with D possibly being TRBD1 (5 bases). The V end was cut by 3 bases, the J end by 3 bases, with 16 bases between. This CDR3 has 15 amino acids. Germline assignment: CDR1 SGHNT and CDR2 YYREEE (reference sequence). This CDR3 reads CASSSQGPLLYEQYF. The CDR3 bases are TGTGCCAGCAGCTCTCAGGGCCCCCTTCTCTACGAGCAGTACTTC.

The gene calls are TRBV27 and TRBJ2-7, with TRBD2 matching over 8 bases. Germline-derived CDR1 and CDR2 are MNHEY and SMNVEV (reference sequence). The CDR3 consists of 14 residues. V lost 1 base, J lost 4 bases, and 3 bases stayed unmatched. CDR3 in DNA: TGTGCCAGCAGTTTATTGGGGACTAGGTACGAGCAGTACTTC. It is translated as CASSLLGTRYEQYF.

The chain links TRBV5-1 to TRBJ2-1; 12 bases match TRBD2. The CDR3 consists of 16 residues. V lost 4 bases to trimming and J lost 3 bases; unmatched junction nucleotides: 5. CDR1 is SGHRS and CDR2 is YFSETQ in the germline V gene. The CDR3 is CASSRLAGVDYNEQFF. The CDR3, as DNA: TGCGCCAGCAGCCGACTAGCGGGAGTCGACTACAATGAGCAGTTCTTC. Based on the CDR3 plus reference TRBV5-1 and TRBJ2-1, the full variable domain is KAGVTQTPRYLIKTRGQQVTLSCSPISGHRSVSWYQQTPGQGLQFLFEYFSETQRNKGNFPGRFSGRQFSNSRSEMNVSTLELGDSALYLCASSRLAGVDYNEQFFGPGTRLTVL.

V is TRBV20-1 and J is TRBJ2-5, with 10 positions matching TRBD2. From germline, CDR1 is DFQATT and CDR2 SNEGSKA (reference sequence). The ends lost 3 bases at V and 5 bases at J; junction bases unmatched: 9. The CDR3 sequence is 15 residues long. Written as DNA, the CDR3 is TGCAGTGCTAGTACTAGCGGGGACCCTCGGGAGACCCAGTACTTC. Residues: CSASTSGDPRETQYF.

In its sample, this clone was seen once. The chain recombines TRBV29-1 with TRBJ2-4, with 8 bases lining up with TRBD1. From germline, CDR1 is SQVTM and CDR2 ANQGSEA. The V gene end was trimmed by 0 bases and the J gene end by 0 bases; junction bases not matched to a gene: 7. The CDR3 contains 17 residues. The DNA of the CDR3 is TGCAGCGTTGAAGATCATCAGGGGGCGCGAGCCAAAAACATTCAGTACTTC. Translating gives CSVEDHQGARAKNIQYF.